This T cell receptor (beta chain) was sequenced during a study of early T cells in non-severe SARS-CoV-2 infection. As for the study in general: Investigators sequenced bulk RNA drawn from unsorted whole blood, and chains remained unpaired. Overall study results and limits: Reliance on VDJdb matching favored anti-spike CD8 responses; private and CD4 specificities were missed.

Attachment of unique molecular identifiers was made to individual cDNA molecules. A single record per CDR3 protein comes from TCRdb applying MiXCR to the 5' RACE reads. The sample includes 20,000 to 30,000 distinct CDR3 sequences, approximately 4.6% seen only once; the top ten take roughly 4.2%. The CDR3 is 14 residues long, counting both termini. From germline, CDR1 is LGHDT and CDR2 YNNKEL (reference sequence). With respect to this clonotype: Antigen unknown. The limits of the CDR3 on the DNA are not certain, so only TCRdb's listed CDR3 is given.

The J gene is TRBJ2-7, the V gene TRBV3-1; the table's D gene call, TRBD1, was not cross checked with the DNA. The clonotype was recovered from an adult who was a healthcare worker with PCR-confirmed SARS-CoV-2 infection or an uninfected control (not recorded which). The source material was whole blood. The CDR3 sequence is CASSQDGWARGAYF.